This T cell receptor beta chain was obtained from a study of T-cell memory formation after mild COVID-19. Background on the study: Largely donor-specific sequence clusters came from a couple of donors.

J was trimmed by 7 bases and V by 4 bases; bases with no gene match: 12. The CDR3 consists of 15 residues. Germline V gene sequence: CDR1 SGHRS, CDR2 YFSETQ. One entry per CDR3 protein results from TCRdb running MiXCR on the 5' RACE reads. This sample has approximately 54,000 distinct CDR3 sequences, with 12% found just once. The table lists this clonotype with a few counts. The clonotype was recovered from a man between 18 and 35 years old who had mild COVID-19 (a few samples of this study predate the infection). Cell type and time point are not known. The sample taken for sequencing was PBMCs or a T cell subset sorted from them (not recorded which). This rearrangement joins TRBV5-1 to TRBJ2-7, with 9 bases aligning to TRBD1. CDR3 protein: CASSKVPGQGGEQYV. The DNA for the CDR3 is TGCGCCAGCAGCAAGGTCCCGGGACAGGGAGGGGAGCAGTACGTC.